This T cell receptor beta chain appears in the sequencing data of a study of blood T cell repertoires in COVID-19. Study summary: The United States, Italy and Spain supplied acute and convalescent COVID-19 samples. The analysed material was cDNA or gDNA that came from T cells, B-cell-depleted T cells, or PBMCs.

Authors' processing steps: Amplifying reference gene primers gave estimates of nucleated cell counts. The assay was immunoSEQ multiplex PCR, and TCRdb's table has in-frame clones only and misses some. V and J calls and clone size are given by that table; D and trimming were obtained from the DNA. The sample lists hundreds of thousands of clones, roughly 90% occurring once. CDR3 size: 14 residues. V was pared by 4 bases and J by 8 bases, with 9 bases of the junction left unmatched. Germline CDR1 SGDLS, CDR2 YYNGEE. The material sequenced was peripheral blood. The chain recombines TRBV9 with TRBJ2-1; TRBD2 agrees at 7 bases. The receptor's source is a woman aged 30 to 39 with active or convalescent COVID-19. CDR3 region: CASSSLTGGDEQFF. The CDR3 coding sequence is TGTGCCAGCAGCTCCCTGACTGGGGGGGATGAGCAGTTCTTC.